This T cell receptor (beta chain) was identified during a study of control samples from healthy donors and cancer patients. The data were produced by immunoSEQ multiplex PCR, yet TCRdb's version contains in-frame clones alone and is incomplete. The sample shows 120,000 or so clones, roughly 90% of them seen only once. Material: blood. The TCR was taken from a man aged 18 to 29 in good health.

CDR3 sequence: CASSLGSGSVGTQYF. For the CDR3, the DNA is TGTGCCAGCAGCCTCGGATCGGGGTCCGTGGGGACCCAGTACTTC. The V and J genes are TRBV3-1 (or the pseudogene TRBV3-2) and TRBJ2-5, with D perhaps matching TRBD2 (5 bases). The germline CDR1 and CDR2 sequences are LGHDT and YNNKEL (reference sequence). The ends were cut back, 4 bases at V and 7 bases at J, with 19 bases in the middle. CDR3 length equals 15 residues.